This TCR beta chain derives from a study of blood T cell repertoires in COVID-19. Trimming left V 1 base short and J 3 bases short, with 9 bases between. The germline V gene has CDR1 SGHTA and CDR2 FQGNSA. The CDR3 is made up of 14 amino acids. Sequenced by immunoSEQ multiplex PCR; TCRdb stores in-frame clones only, minus some. Found here are fewer than 110,000 clones, 70% to 90% of them singletons; the top ten hold approximately 3.1%. This TCR derives from a man aged 45-60 years in a cohort sampled during active COVID-19. The chain is built from TRBV7-2 and TRBJ1-1, with D possibly matching TRBD1 (6 bases). Sequenced input: peripheral blood. The CDR3 DNA sequence: TGTGCCAGCAGCTTAGGAGGGGGATACACTGAAGCTTTCTTT. The encoded protein is CASSLGGGYTEAFF.